This T cell receptor beta chain was sequenced during a study of graft-versus-host responses after intestinal transplantation. Worth noting for this clone: Its matching antigen is unknown.

The data were produced by immunoSEQ multiplex PCR, yet TCRdb's version contains in-frame clones alone and is incomplete. The sample yields roughly 18,000 clones, 85% to 95% seen once. Germline values: CDR1 LNHNV, CDR2 YYDKDF (reference sequence). The CDR3 totals 13 residues. V lost 0 bases, J lost 4 bases, and 6 bases lay in between. Findings and caveats of the study: The highest levels of circulating GvH clones went along with early declines in HvG clones after transplant.

V gene TRBV15 combines with J gene TRBJ1-2; D remains unclear. Sequenced here: PBMCs, sampled 23 days after intestinal transplant. The sequence was obtained from a human patient who received an intestinal transplant, so some T cells may come from the graft donor. The CDR3 loop reads CATSRDLAYGYTF. CDR3 in DNA: TGTGCCACCAGCAGAGATTTAGCCTATGGCTACACCTTC.